This T cell receptor (beta chain) is drawn from a study of blood T cells in healthy people across ages. Findings and caveats of the study: Naive CD4+ cells and diversity were both higher in long-lived donors than in aged donors.

About this clonotype: Its specificity is unknown.

From germline, CDR1 is MDHEN and CDR2 SYDVKM. The CDR3 spans 14 residues. V was cut by 7 bases and J by 4 bases, with 16 bases left in between. The authors ran a second PCR of 7 to 11 cycles using a sample-barcoded 5' primer and a J-beta primer mix. Each CDR3 protein gets one entry after TCRdb re-called the 5' RACE reads with MiXCR. The table records about 930,000 distinct CDR3 sequences, just under 30% of them present only once. Every sample gave at least 6 micrograms of total RNA when it was extracted. These records were also assigned to another study, of T cells of mothers and their children.

This receptor was obtained from a woman in her thirties or forties in good health. The sequenced sample consisted of blood. This sequence joins TRBV28 and TRBJ1-2; no reliable D call. The CDR3 region has the DNA TGTGCCAGCAAAAGGACGGGAGATTGCTATGGCTACACCTTC. Its protein is CASKRTGDCYGYTF.